This T cell receptor beta chain was observed in a study of T cell clonotyping in hematopoietic cell transplantation. Sequencing was performed with immunoSEQ multiplex PCR; in TCRdb, only in-frame clones are kept and a portion is missing. The sample includes about 9,000 clones, more than 75% of them seen just once. Germline-derived CDR1 and CDR2 are SGHVS and FQNEAQ. V gave up 5 bases and J gave up 7 bases; unmatched junction bases: 4. This CDR3 is 13 amino acids long. The time point is: recipient sample about 28 days before transplant, after cytoreduction. This TCR was recovered from a woman aged 55-70 years with acute myeloid leukemia. Some clones in this sample may be carry-over from other donors' samples. Material: peripheral blood mononuclear cells, obtained before stem cell transplant. The chain recombines TRBV7-8 with TRBJ2-1; 8 bases agree with TRBD2. Here the CDR3 DNA reads TGTGCCAGCAGCCTGGGACTAGGGAATGAGCAGTTCTTC. Its translation is CASSLGLGNEQFF.